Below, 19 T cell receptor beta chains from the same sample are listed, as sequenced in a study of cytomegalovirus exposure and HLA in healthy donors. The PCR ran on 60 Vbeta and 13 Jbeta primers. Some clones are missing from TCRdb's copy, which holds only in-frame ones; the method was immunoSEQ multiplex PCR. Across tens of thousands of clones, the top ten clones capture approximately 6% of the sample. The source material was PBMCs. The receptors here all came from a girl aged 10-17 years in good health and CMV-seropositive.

The CDR3 DNA sequence: TGTGCCAGCAGCTCCTCGACAGGGCCCAGTTATGGCTACACCTTC. Its translation: CASSSSTGPSYGYTF. This chain uses TRBV7-8 with TRBJ1-2; 7 positions agree with TRBD1. After removal of 4 bases from V and 5 bases from J, the junction contained 10 bases not matched to a gene. Germline assignment: CDR1 SGHVS and CDR2 FQNEAQ. This CDR3 is built from 15 residues.

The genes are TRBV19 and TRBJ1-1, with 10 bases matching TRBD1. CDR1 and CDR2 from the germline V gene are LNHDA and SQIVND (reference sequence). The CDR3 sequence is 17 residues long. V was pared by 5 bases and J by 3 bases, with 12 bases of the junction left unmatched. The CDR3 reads CASSPNPGQGRDTEAFF. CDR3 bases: TGTGCCAGTAGTCCCAATCCGGGACAGGGGAGGGACACTGAAGCTTTCTTT.

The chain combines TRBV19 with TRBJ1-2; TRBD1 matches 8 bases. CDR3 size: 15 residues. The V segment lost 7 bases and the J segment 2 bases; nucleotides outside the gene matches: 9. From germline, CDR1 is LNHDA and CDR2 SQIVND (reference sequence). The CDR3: CASTLGTGANYGYTF. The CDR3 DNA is TGTGCCAGTACTCTAGGGACAGGTGCCAACTATGGCTACACCTTC.

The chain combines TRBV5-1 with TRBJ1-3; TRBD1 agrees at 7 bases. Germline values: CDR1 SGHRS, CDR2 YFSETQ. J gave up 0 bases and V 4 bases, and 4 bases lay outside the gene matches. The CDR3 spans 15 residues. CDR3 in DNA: TGCGCCAGCAGCCTGGGACAGAGCTCTGGAAACACCATATATTTT. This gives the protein CASSLGQSSGNTIYF.

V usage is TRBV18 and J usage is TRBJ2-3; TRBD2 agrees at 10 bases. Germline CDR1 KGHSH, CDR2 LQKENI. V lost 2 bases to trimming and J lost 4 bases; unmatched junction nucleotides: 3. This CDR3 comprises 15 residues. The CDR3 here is CASSPSGGAPDTQYF. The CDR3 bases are TGTGCCAGCTCACCAAGCGGGGGGGCCCCAGATACGCAGTATTTT.

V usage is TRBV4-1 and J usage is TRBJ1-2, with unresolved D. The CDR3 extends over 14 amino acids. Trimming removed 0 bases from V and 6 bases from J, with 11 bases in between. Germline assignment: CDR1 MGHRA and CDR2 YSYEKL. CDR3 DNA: TGCGCCAGCAGCCAAGATAGGCAGGTAGATGGCTACACCTTC. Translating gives CASSQDRQVDGYTF.

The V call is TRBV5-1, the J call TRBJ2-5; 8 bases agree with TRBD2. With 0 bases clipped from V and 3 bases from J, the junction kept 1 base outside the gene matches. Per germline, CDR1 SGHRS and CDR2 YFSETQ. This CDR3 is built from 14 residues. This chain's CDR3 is CASSLAGLEETQYF. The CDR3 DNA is TGCGCCAGCAGCTTGGCGGGACTAGAAGAGACCCAGTACTTC.

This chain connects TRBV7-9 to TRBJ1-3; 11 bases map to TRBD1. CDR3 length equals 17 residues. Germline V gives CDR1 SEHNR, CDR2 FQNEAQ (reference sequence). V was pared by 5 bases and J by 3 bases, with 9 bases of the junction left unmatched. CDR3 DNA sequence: TGTGCCAGCAGCCAACGAGGGACAGGGGGTGTTGGAAACACCATATATTTT. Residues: CASSQRGTGGVGNTIYF. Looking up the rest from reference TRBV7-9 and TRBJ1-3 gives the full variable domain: DTGVSQNPRHKITKRGQNVTFRCDPISEHNRLYWYRQTLGQGPEFLTYFQNEAQLEKSRLLSDRFSAERPKGSFSTLEIQRTEQGDSAMYLCASSQRGTGGVGNTIYFGEGSWLTVV.

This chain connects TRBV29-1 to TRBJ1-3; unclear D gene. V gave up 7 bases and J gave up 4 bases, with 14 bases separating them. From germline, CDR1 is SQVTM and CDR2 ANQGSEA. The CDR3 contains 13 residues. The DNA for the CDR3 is TGCAGCGCAGTCAAAAGCGGGGGAAACACCATATATTTT. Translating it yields CSAVKSGGNTIYF.

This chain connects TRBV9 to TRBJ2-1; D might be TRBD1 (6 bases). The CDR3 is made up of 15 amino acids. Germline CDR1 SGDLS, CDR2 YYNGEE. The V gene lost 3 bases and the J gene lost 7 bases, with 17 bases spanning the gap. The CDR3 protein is CASSARPGHPNEQFF. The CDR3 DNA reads TGTGCCAGCAGCGCCAGACCGGGACACCCGAATGAGCAGTTCTTC.

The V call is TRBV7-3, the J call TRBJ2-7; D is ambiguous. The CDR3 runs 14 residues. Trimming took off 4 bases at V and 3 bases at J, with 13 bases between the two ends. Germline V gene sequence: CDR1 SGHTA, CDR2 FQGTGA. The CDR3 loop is CASSSVELYYEQYF. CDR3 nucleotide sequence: TGTGCCAGCAGCTCGGTCGAGCTTTACTACGAGCAGTACTTC.

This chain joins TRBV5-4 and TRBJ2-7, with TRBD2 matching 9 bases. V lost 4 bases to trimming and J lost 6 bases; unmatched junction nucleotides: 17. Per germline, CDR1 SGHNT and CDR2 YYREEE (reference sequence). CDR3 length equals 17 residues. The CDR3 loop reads CASSPKLPGLALGEQYF. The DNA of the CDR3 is TGTGCCAGCAGCCCAAAGCTTCCGGGACTAGCATTAGGCGAGCAGTACTTC. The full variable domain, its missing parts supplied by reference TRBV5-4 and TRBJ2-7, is ETGVTQSPTHLIKTRGQQVTLRCSSQSGHNTVSWYQQALGQGPQFIFQYYREEENGRGNFPPRFSGLQFPNYSSELNVNALELDDSALYLCASSPKLPGLALGEQYFGPGTRLTVT.

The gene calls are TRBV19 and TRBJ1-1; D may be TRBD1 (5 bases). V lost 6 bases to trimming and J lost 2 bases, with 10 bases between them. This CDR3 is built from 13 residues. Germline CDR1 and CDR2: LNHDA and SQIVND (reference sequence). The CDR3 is CASRDRINTEAFF. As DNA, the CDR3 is TGTGCCAGTAGAGACAGAATTAACACTGAAGCTTTCTTT.

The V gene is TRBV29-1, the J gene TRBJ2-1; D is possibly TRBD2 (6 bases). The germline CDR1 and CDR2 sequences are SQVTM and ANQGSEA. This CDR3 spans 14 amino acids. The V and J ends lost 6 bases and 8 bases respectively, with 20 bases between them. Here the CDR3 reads CSVVGVGGSDEQFF. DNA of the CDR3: TGCAGCGTCGTTGGGGTGGGGGGAAGCGATGAGCAGTTCTTC.

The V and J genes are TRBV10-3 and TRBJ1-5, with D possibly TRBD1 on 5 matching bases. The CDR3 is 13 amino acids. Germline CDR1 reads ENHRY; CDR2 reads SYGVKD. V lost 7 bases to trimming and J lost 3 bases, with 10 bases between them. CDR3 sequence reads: CAITARANQPQHF. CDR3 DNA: TGTGCCATCACGGCCAGGGCCAATCAGCCCCAGCATTTT.

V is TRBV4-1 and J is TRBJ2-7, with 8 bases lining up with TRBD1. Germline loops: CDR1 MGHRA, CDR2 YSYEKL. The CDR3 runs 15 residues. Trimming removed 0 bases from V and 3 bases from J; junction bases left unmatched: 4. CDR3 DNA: TGCGCCAGCAGCCAAGAACACAGGGGGAACTACGAGCAGTACGTC. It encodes CASSQEHRGNYEQYV.

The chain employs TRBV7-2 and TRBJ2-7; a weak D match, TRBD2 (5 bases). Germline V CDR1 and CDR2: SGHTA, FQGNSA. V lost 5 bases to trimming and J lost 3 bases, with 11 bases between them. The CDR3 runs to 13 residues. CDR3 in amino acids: CASSREIDYEQYV. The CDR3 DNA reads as TGTGCCAGCAGCCGGGAAATCGACTACGAGCAGTACGTC.

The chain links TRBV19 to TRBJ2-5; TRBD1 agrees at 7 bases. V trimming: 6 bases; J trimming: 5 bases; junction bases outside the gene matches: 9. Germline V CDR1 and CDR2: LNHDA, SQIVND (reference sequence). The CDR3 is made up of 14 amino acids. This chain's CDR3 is CASSLRGGRETQYF. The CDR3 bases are TGTGCCAGTAGCCTACGAGGGGGCCGCGAGACCCAGTACTTC.

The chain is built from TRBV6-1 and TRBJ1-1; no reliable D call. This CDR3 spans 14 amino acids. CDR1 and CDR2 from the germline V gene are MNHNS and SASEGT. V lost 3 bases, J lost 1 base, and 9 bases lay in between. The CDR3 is CASSETPGNTEAFF. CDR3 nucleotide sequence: TGTGCCAGCAGTGAGACCCCAGGGAACACTGAAGCTTTCTTT.